This TCR beta chain was sequenced in a study of T cell repertoires in cytomegalovirus infection. This clonotype was observed a few times. TCRdb fed the reads into MiXCR, producing one record per CDR3 protein. This table has more than 150,000 distinct CDR3 sequences, roughly a fifth appearing once. Trimming removed 1 base at V and 0 bases at J, with 10 bases between. CDR3 length equals 16 residues. CDR1 and CDR2 (germline): SGHTA, FQGNSA. The rearrangement links TRBV7-2 to TRBJ1-3, with a weak D call TRBD1 (5 bases). The sequenced sample was PBMCs. The TCR originated in a human donor in good health (CMV status not recorded). Some clones in this sample may be carry-over from other donors' samples. CDR3: CASSLGGGSSGNTIYF. CDR3 nucleotide sequence: TGTGCCAGCAGCTTAGGGGGGGGAAGCTCTGGAAACACCATATATTTT.